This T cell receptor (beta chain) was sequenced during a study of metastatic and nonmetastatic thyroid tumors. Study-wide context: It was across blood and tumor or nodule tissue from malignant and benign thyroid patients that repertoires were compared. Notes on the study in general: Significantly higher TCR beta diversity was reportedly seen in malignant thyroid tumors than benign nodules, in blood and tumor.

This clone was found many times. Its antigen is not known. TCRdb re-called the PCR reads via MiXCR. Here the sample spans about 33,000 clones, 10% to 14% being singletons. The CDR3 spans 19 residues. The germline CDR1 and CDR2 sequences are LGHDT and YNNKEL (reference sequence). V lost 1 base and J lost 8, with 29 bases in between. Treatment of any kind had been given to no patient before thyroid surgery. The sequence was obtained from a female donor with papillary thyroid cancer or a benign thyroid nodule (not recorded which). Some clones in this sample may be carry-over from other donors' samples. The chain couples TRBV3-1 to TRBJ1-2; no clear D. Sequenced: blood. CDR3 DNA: TGTGCCAGCAGCCAAGCCCCCAAGTGGGCACTGGACCGCTATGGCGGCTACACCTTC. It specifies CASSQAPKWALDRYGGYTF.